The 21 T cell receptor beta chains reported below all come from one sample, sequenced in a study of T cells in Graves' hyperthyroidism and ophthalmopathy. Amplification of TCR beta CDR3 regions was performed using RNA transcripts as template. Researchers ran a first-round RT-PCR on the TCR CDR3 using the HTBI primer set. TCRdb analysed the multiplex PCR reads with MiXCR anew, one entry per CDR3 protein. Of about 600,000 distinct CDR3 sequences listed, 11% to 15% are singletons. The specimen sequenced was blood. These receptors originate from a woman under 30 with Graves' ophthalmopathy.

This clonotype was counted at least ten times. V and J are TRBV28 and TRBJ2-1, with 14 positions matching TRBD2. V was clipped by 1 base and J by 0 bases; unmatched bases: 5. Germline V gene lookup returns CDR1 MDHEN and CDR2 SYDVKM. The CDR3 totals 19 residues. CDR3 sequence reads: CASSLFRTSGRSSYNEQFF. CDR3 coding DNA: TGTGCCAGCAGTTTATTTCGGACTAGCGGGAGGAGCTCCTACAATGAGCAGTTCTTC.

J is TRBJ2-4 and V is TRBV24-1; 7 nucleotides align to TRBD1. V shed 0 bases, J shed 6 bases, and the junction held 28 bases outside the gene matches. The CDR3 spans 23 residues. Germline CDR1 reads KGHDR; CDR2 reads SFDVKD. DNA of the CDR3: TGTGCCACCAGTGATTTGCAGAGGGTGGGGAGCGAGCTAGGTGGACAGGATCGAAACATTCAGTACTTC. Translation gives CATSDLQRVGSELGGQDRNIQYF.

This clonotype was picked up many times. The chain has TRBV7-8 and TRBJ2-7; TRBD1 might be the D (6 bases). V lost 3 bases, J lost 6 bases, and 24 bases lay in between. Germline CDR1 and CDR2: SGHVS and FQNEAQ. CDR3 size: 17 residues. The CDR3: CASSLRVIGGRGREQYF. In DNA, the CDR3 is TGTGCCAGCAGCTTGCGCGTTATTGGGGGCCGGGGTCGCGAGCAGTACTTC.

This clonotype was counted between two and nine times. This chain uses TRBV5-1 with TRBJ1-6; 9 bases agree with TRBD1. The germline V gene has CDR1 SGHRS and CDR2 YFSETQ. This CDR3 has 16 residues. J lost 7 bases, V lost 0 bases, and 5 bases had no gene match. DNA for the CDR3: TGCGCCAGCAGCTTGGTTGGACAGGGGATCAATTCACCCCTCCACTTT. This sequence encodes CASSLVGQGINSPLHF.

This clonotype was seen repeatedly, ten times or more. This chain uses TRBV29-1 with TRBJ1-5; 7 bases align to TRBD1. The CDR3 contains 12 residues. Germline CDR1 SQVTM, CDR2 ANQGSEA. V trimming: 4 bases; J trimming: 7 bases; junction bases outside the gene matches: 4. CDR3: CSVAQGGQPQHF. The CDR3 DNA reads TGCAGCGTTGCTCAGGGGGGACAGCCCCAGCATTTT.

This clonotype was seen more than once but under ten times. The CDR3 loop is CASSFILAPSLTERDNEQFF. The CDR3 nucleotides read TGTGCCAGCAGTTTTATCCTAGCGCCGAGCCTAACCGAGAGGGACAATGAGCAGTTCTTC. The V call is TRBV12-3 or TRBV12-4, the J call TRBJ2-1; tentatively, D is TRBD2 (6 bases). This CDR3 region has 20 residues. V was shortened by 3 bases and J by 5 bases, with 29 bases between the two germline ends.

This clonotype has ten or more counts. This chain uses TRBV5-1 with TRBJ1-1, with 8 bases fitting TRBD1. The CDR3 has 15 residues. J lost 6 bases, V lost 1 base, and 8 bases had no gene match. The germline gives CDR1 SGHRS, CDR2 YFSETQ. The CDR3 region is CASSLTGQGDAEAFF. As DNA, the CDR3 is TGCGCCAGCAGCTTGACAGGACAGGGAGACGCTGAAGCTTTCTTT.

This clonotype was detected many times. V gene TRBV7-2 combines with J gene TRBJ2-1; D uncertain. The CDR3 is 14 amino acids. Germline V gene data show CDR1 as SGHTA and CDR2 as FQGNSA. Trimming removed 4 bases from V and 0 bases from J, with 7 bases in between. DNA of the CDR3: TGTGCCAGCAGCTCCGCGAGCTCCTACAATGAGCAGTTCTTC. This translates into CASSSASSYNEQFF. Full variable domain (remainder filled in from reference TRBV7-2 and TRBJ2-1): GAGVSQSPSNKVTEKGKDVELRCDPISGHTALYWYRQSLGQGLEFLIYFQGNSAPDKSGLPSDRFSAERTGGSVSTLTIQRTQQEDSAVYLCASSSASSYNEQFFGPGTRLTVL.

This clonotype was recorded at least ten times. The chain couples TRBV5-1 to TRBJ2-3; TRBD1 aligns across 9 bases. This CDR3 comprises 15 residues. Germline V CDR1 and CDR2: SGHRS, YFSETQ. V was clipped by 5 bases and J by 6 bases; unmatched bases: 10. The CDR3 here is CASSYRDRVLDTQYF. The CDR3 DNA reads as TGCGCCAGCAGTTATCGGGACAGGGTTTTGGATACGCAGTATTTT.

This clonotype was seen repeatedly, ten times or more. The chain uses TRBV7-2 and TRBJ2-3; 9 nucleotides align to TRBD2. The CDR3 covers 17 residues. After removal of 3 bases from V and 3 bases from J, the junction contained 10 bases not matched to a gene. CDR1 is SGHTA and CDR2 is FQGNSA in the germline V gene. The CDR3 DNA sequence: TGTGCCAGCAGCTTGGAGGCAGCGGGAGGTGAGACAGATACGCAGTATTTT. Protein: CASSLEAAGGETDTQYF.

This clonotype was seen only a few times. The gene calls are TRBV6-5 and TRBJ2-6; D not resolved. V was trimmed by 0 bases and J by 0 bases, leaving 9 bases between them. CDR3 length equals 17 residues. Germline CDR1 and CDR2: MNHEY and SVGAGI. As DNA, the CDR3 is TGTGCCAGCAGTTACTCGGCAGCTTACTCTGGGGCCAACGTCCTGACTTTC. Protein: CASSYSAAYSGANVLTF.

This CDR3 reads CASSPRTSETKEPLPTDTQYF. CDR3 coding DNA: TGTGCCAGCAGCCCCAGGACTAGCGAGACTAAAGAACCTCTTCCCACAGATACGCAGTATTTT. This chain uses TRBV7-9 with TRBJ2-3; 9 nucleotides align to TRBD2. Trimming took 5 bases from V and 2 from J; bases not matched to a gene: 23. Germline CDR1 is SEHNR and CDR2 is FQNEAQ (reference sequence). There are 21 residues in the CDR3.

This clonotype was seen many times. The genes are TRBV6-1 and TRBJ2-7; 13 bases line up with TRBD2. J gave up 9 bases and V 3 bases, and 8 bases lay outside the gene matches. Germline-derived CDR1 and CDR2 are MNHNS and SASEGT. The CDR3 length is 15 residues. CDR3 in DNA: TGTGCCAGCAGTGACCATGGACTAGCGGGAGTAGGGCAGTACTTC. This gives the protein CASSDHGLAGVGQYF.

The rearrangement links TRBV6-1 to TRBJ1-1; D is unresolved. V gave up 5 bases and J gave up 3 bases, with 7 bases separating them. The CDR3 extends over 12 amino acids. Germline V gives CDR1 MNHNS, CDR2 SASEGT. The CDR3 nucleotides read TGTGCCAGCAGTTATCTTTACACTGAAGCTTTCTTT. Protein sequence: CASSYLYTEAFF.

This clonotype was recorded many times. This chain joins TRBV7-9 and TRBJ2-3; D is undetermined. This CDR3 is 16 amino acids long. V was cut by 5 bases and J by 3 bases, with 18 bases left in between. CDR1 is SEHNR, CDR2 FQNEAQ, per germline (reference sequence). CDR3 region: CASSPTGPSRTDTQYF. The CDR3 nucleotides are TGTGCCAGCAGCCCCACCGGTCCATCGAGGACAGATACGCAGTATTTT. Supplemented by reference TRBV7-9 and TRBJ2-3, the full variable domain reads DTGVSQNPRHKITKRGQNVTFRCDPISEHNRLYWYRQTLGQGPEFLTYFQNEAQLEKSRLLSDRFSAERPKGSFSTLEIQRTEQGDSAMYLCASSPTGPSRTDTQYFGPGTRLTVL.

This clonotype has a count of ten or more. V usage is TRBV11-2 and J usage is TRBJ2-3, with D perhaps matching TRBD2 (6 bases). V lost 3 bases and J lost 2, with 15 bases in between. The CDR3 has 16 amino acids. Germline CDR1 reads SGHAT; CDR2 reads FQNNGV. CDR3 sequence (DNA): TGTGCCAGCAGCTTCGGAGAGCGGGTACCCACAGATACGCAGTATTTT. This encodes CASSFGERVPTDTQYF.

There are many counts of this clonotype. The rearrangement uses TRBV5-1 and TRBJ2-1, with a weak D call TRBD1 (6 bases). This CDR3 has 15 residues. Per germline, CDR1 SGHRS and CDR2 YFSETQ. Between the trimmed V and J ends, which lost 2 bases and 6 bases, there was a span of 15 bases. The CDR3 bases are TGCGCCAGCAGCTTAACCGGGACAACCATCAATGAGCAGTTCTTC. Translation: CASSLTGTTINEQFF.

The chain uses TRBV10-3 and TRBJ1-6; the D gene is possibly TRBD1 (5 bases). The V end lost 11 bases, the J end lost 5 bases, and 13 bases lay between the germline ends. Germline assignment: CDR1 ENHRY and CDR2 SYGVKD. This CDR3 is built from 13 residues. The DNA of the CDR3 is TGTGCCGGAGGGGAGTTCGATAATTCACCCCTCCACTTT. Its translation: CAGGEFDNSPLHF.

This clonotype was seen at least ten times. CDR3: CASSLDWQPSTDTQYF. In nucleotides, the CDR3 is TGCGCCAGCAGCTTGGATTGGCAGCCCAGCACAGATACGCAGTATTTT. The V and J genes are TRBV5-1 and TRBJ2-3; D uncertain. Germline loops: CDR1 SGHRS, CDR2 YFSETQ. The length of the CDR3 is 16 residues. V was pared by 0 bases and J by 0 bases, with 11 bases between.

This clonotype has a count of ten or more. The CDR3 nucleotides are TGTGCCAGCAGTTTGGGGCGGAACTACGAGCAGTACTTC. Its protein is CASSLGRNYEQYF. The chain carries TRBV12-3 or TRBV12-4 and TRBJ2-7, with D maybe TRBD1 (5 bases). CDR3 length equals 13 residues. The V end was cut by 3 bases, the J end by 3 bases, with 9 bases between.

J is TRBJ2-7 and V is TRBV9, with 8 bases lining up with TRBD1. The CDR3 sequence is 15 residues long. The germline V gene encodes CDR1 SGDLS and CDR2 YYNGEE. V lost 7 bases to trimming and J lost 4 bases; unmatched junction nucleotides: 13. The CDR3 here is CASSQQGGNVYEQYF. For the CDR3, the DNA is TGTGCCAGCTCCCAACAGGGGGGCAACGTGTACGAGCAGTACTTC.